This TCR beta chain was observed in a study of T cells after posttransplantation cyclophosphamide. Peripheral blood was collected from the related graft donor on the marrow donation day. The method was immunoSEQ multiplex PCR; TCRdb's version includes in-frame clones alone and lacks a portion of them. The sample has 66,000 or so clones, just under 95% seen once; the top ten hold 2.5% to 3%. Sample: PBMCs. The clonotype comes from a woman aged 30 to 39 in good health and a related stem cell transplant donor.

Here the CDR3 DNA reads TGTGCCAGTAGTTATCCAGGGGAGGAGACCCAGTACTTC. It specifies CASSYPGEETQYF. The chain is built from TRBV19 and TRBJ2-5; D may be TRBD1 (6 bases). CDR1 and CDR2 from the germline V gene are LNHDA and SQIVND (reference sequence). V lost 5 bases and J 5 bases, leaving 12 bases between the germline ends. The CDR3 extends over 13 amino acids.